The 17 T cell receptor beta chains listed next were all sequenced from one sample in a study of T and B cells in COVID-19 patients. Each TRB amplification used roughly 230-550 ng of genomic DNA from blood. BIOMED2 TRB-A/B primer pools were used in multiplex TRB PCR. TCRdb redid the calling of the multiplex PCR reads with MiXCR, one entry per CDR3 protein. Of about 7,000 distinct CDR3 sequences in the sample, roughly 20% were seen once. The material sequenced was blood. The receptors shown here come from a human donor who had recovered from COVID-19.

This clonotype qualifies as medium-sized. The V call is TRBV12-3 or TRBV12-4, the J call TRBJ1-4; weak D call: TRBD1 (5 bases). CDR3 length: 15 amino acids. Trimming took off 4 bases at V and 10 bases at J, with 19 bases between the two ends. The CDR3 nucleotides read TGTGCCAGCAGTTCCGGTTGGGGGGAGAGGGGAAAACTGTTTTTT. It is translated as CASSSGWGERGKLFF.

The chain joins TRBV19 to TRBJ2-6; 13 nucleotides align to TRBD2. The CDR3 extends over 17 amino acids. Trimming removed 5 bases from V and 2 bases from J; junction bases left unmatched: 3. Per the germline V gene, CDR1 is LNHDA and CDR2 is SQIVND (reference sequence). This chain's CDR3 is CASSFTSGGAGANVLTF. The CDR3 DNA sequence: TGTGCCAGTAGTTTCACTAGCGGGGGGGCTGGGGCCAACGTCCTGACTTTC.

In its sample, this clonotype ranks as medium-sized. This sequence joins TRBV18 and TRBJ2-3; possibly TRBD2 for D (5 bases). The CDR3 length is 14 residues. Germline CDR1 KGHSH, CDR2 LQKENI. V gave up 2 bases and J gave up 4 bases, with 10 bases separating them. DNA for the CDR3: TGTGCCAGCTCACCAGGGAGAGCCCCAGATACGCAGTATTTT. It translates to CASSPGRAPDTQYF.

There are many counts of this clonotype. CDR3 loop: CASRPGGVNTGELFF. DNA of the CDR3: TGTGCCAGCAGACCAGGGGGAGTGAACACCGGGGAGCTGTTTTTT. This rearrangement joins TRBV5-4 to TRBJ2-2, with TRBD1 identical over 7 bases. The CDR3 is 15 amino acids. The germline V gene encodes CDR1 SGHNT and CDR2 YYREEE (reference sequence). The ends lost 5 bases at V and 1 base at J; junction bases unmatched: 5.

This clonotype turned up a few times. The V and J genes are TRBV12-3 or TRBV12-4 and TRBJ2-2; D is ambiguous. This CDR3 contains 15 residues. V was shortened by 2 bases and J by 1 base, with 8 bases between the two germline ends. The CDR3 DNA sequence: TGTGCCAGCAGTTTATTCTCGGGGAACACCGGGGAGCTGTTTTTT. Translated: CASSLFSGNTGELFF.

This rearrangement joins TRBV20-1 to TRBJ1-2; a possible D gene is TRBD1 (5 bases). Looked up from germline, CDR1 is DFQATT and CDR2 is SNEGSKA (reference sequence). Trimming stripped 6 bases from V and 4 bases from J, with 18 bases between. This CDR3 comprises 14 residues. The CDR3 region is CSAHPPGQSYGYTF. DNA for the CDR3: TGCAGTGCCCATCCCCCGGGGCAGAGCTATGGCTACACCTTC.

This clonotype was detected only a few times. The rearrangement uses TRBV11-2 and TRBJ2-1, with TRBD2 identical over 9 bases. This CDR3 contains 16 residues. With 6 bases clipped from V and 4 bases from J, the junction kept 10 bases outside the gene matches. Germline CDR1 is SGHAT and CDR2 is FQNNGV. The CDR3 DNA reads TGTGCCAGCAGTTTGAGGAGCGGGGGGCTATACAATGAGCAGTTCTTC. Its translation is CASSLRSGGLYNEQFF.

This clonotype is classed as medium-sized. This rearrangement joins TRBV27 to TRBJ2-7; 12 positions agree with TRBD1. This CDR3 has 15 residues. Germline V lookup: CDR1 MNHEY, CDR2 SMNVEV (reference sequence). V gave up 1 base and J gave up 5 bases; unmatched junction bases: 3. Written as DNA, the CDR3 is TGTGCCAGCAGTTTATACCGGGACAGGGGGCACGAGCAGTACTTC. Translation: CASSLYRDRGHEQYF.

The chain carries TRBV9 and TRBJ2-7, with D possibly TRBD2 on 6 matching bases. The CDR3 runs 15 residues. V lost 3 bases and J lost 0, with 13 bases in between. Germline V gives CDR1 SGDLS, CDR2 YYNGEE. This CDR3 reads CASSGRDWSSYEQYF. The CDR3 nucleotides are TGTGCCAGCAGCGGCCGGGACTGGAGCTCCTACGAGCAGTACTTC.

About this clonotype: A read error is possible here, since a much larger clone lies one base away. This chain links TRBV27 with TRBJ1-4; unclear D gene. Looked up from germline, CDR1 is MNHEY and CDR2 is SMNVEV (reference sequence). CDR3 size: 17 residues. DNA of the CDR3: TGTGCCAGCAGTTCGGTCAAGGTTCGGAAAACTAATGGAAAACTGTTTTTT. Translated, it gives CASSSVKVRKTNGKLFF.

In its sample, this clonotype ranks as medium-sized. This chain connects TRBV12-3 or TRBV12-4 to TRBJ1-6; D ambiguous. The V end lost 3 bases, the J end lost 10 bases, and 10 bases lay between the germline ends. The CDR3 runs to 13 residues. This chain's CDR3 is CASSLSAESPLHF. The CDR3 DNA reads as TGTGCCAGCAGTTTGTCAGCCGAGTCACCCCTCCACTTT.

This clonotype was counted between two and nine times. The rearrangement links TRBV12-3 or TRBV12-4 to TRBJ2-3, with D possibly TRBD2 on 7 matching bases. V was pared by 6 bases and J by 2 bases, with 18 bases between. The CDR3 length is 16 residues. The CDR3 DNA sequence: TGTGCCAGCAGATCCCTGTGGGCGGGGGCCACAGATACGCAGTATTTT. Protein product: CASRSLWAGATDTQYF.

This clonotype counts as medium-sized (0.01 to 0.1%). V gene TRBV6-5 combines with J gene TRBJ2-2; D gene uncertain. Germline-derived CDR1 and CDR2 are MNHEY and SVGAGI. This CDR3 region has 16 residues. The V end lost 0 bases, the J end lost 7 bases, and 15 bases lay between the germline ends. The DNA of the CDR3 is TGTGCCAGCAGTTACTCGTACGCCCTCCTGAACGGGGAGCTGTTTTTT. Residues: CASSYSYALLNGELFF.

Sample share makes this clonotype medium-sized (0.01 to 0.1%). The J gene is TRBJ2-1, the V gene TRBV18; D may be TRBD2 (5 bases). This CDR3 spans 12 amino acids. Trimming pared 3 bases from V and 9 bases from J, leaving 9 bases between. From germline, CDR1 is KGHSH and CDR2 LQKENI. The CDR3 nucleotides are TGTGCCAGCTCACCCGGGGAAGCTGAGCAGTTCTTC. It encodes CASSPGEAEQFF.

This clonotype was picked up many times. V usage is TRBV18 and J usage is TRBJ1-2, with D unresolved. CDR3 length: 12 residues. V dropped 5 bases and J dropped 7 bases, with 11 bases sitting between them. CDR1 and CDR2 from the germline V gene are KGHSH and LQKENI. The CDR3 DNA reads TGTGCCAGCTCAATTGGGGATCGTGGCTACACCTTC. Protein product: CASSIGDRGYTF.

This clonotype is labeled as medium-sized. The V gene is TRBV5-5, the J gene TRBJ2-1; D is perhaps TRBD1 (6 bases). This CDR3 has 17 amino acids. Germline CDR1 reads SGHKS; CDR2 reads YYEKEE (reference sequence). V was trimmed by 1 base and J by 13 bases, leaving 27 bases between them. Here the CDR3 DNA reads TGTGCCAGCAGCTTGCTCTTTCTTTCTACAGGGCAAACTTATCAGTTCTTC. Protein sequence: CASSLLFLSTGQTYQFF.

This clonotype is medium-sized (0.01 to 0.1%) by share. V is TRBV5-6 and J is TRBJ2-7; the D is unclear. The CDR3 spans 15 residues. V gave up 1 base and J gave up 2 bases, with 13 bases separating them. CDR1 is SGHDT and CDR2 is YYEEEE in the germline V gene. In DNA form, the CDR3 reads TGTGCCAGCAGCTTGCTTCCGGAAACAGCCTACGAGCAGTACTTC. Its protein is CASSLLPETAYEQYF.